These 13 T cell receptor beta chains share one sample of origin, sequenced in a study of CD8 T cells in Susac syndrome. A quantity of about 0.45 to 1 ug RNA underwent reverse transcription using random hexamers. TCRdb recomputed calls from the immunoSEQ multiplex PCR reads with MiXCR, one row per CDR3 protein. Here the sample spans roughly 180,000 distinct CDR3 sequences, roughly 95% being singletons. Sequencing was done on a sample of CD4+ T cells from PBMCs. These receptors originate from a human donor in good health.

The gene calls are TRBV3-1 and TRBJ1-2; 7 bases are a match to TRBD1. CDR1 and CDR2 from the germline V gene are LGHDT and YNNKEL (reference sequence). The CDR3 consists of 14 residues. Trimming at V came to 0 bases and at J to 4 bases, leaving 2 bases not matched to a gene. The CDR3 DNA reads as TGTGCCAGCAGCCAAGATTCAGGGGGCTATGGCTACACCTTC. It encodes CASSQDSGGYGYTF.

This chain connects TRBV30 to TRBJ2-1, with 9 bases matching TRBD2. Germline V gives CDR1 GTSNPN, CDR2 SVGIG (reference sequence). The CDR3 has 15 amino acids. The V segment lost 8 bases and the J segment 2 bases; nucleotides outside the gene matches: 10. The CDR3 sequence: CAALGREGTYNEQFF. CDR3 DNA sequence: TGTGCCGCCCTGGGGCGGGAGGGAACCTACAATGAGCAGTTCTTC. Using reference TRBV30 and TRBJ2-1 for the parts outside the CDR3, the full variable domain is SQTIHQWPATLVQPVGSPLSLECTVEGTSNPNLYWYRQAAGRGLQLLFYSVGIGQISSEVPQNLSASRPQDRQFILSSKKLLLSDSGFYLCAALGREGTYNEQFFGPGTRLTVL.

The chain is built from TRBV27 and TRBJ1-5; TRBD1 might be the D (5 bases). CDR3 length equals 15 residues. In germline, CDR1 is MNHEY, CDR2 SMNVEV (reference sequence). With 5 bases removed from V and 3 bases from J, the gap between germline ends came to 14 bases. The CDR3 nucleotides are TGTGCCAGCAGTAAGCGGGACCGCTTCAATCAGCCCCAGCATTTT. This encodes CASSKRDRFNQPQHF.

This clonotype was seen just once. The V gene is TRBV27, the J gene TRBJ2-7; TRBD2 matches at 8 bases. The CDR3 totals 13 residues. Germline V gene data show CDR1 as MNHEY and CDR2 as SMNVEV (reference sequence). J was trimmed by 3 bases and V by 11 bases; bases with no gene match: 9. The chain's CDR3 is CAAWASGSYEQYF. CDR3 DNA sequence: TGTGCCGCTTGGGCGAGCGGGAGCTACGAGCAGTACTTC.

The chain carries TRBV5-6 and TRBJ1-2; D not resolved. This CDR3 comprises 15 residues. V lost 2 bases and J 7 bases, leaving 18 bases between the germline ends. Per germline, CDR1 SGHDT and CDR2 YYEEEE. CDR3 sequence reads: CASSLVGGSLVGYTF. The CDR3 bases are TGTGCCAGCAGCTTAGTCGGAGGTTCATTAGTTGGCTACACCTTC.

The rearrangement uses TRBV5-1 and TRBJ2-7; no clear D gene. Germline V gene sequence: CDR1 SGHRS, CDR2 YFSETQ. With 0 bases removed from V and 6 bases from J, the gap between germline ends came to 10 bases. The CDR3 loop spans 13 amino acids. CDR3 in amino acids: CASSLGPASEQYF. CDR3 sequence (DNA): TGCGCCAGCAGCTTGGGCCCTGCGAGCGAGCAGTACTTC.

The V and J genes are TRBV4-3 and TRBJ2-5, with D perhaps matching TRBD2 (7 bases). This CDR3 is built from 14 residues. Trimming took 1 base from V and 5 from J, leaving 11 bases between them. Germline V gives CDR1 LGHNA, CDR2 YSLEER. Here the CDR3 reads CASSQGGGTETQYF. As DNA, the CDR3 is TGCGCCAGCAGCCAAGGGGGGGGCACGGAGACCCAGTACTTC.

The chain links TRBV3-1 to TRBJ2-1, with 7 bases fitting TRBD2. The CDR3 loop spans 13 amino acids. The J segment lost 9 bases and the V segment lost 1 base, leaving 3 bases of the junction unmatched. Germline V gene lookup returns CDR1 LGHDT and CDR2 YNNKEL (reference sequence). The CDR3 region has the DNA TGTGCCAGCAGCCAAGTGACTAGCCGTGAGCAGTTCTTC. Its translation is CASSQVTSREQFF.

The rearrangement links TRBV24-1 to TRBJ2-7; D possibly matches TRBD1 or TRBD2 (6 bases each). The CDR3 is 17 residues long. The germline gives CDR1 KGHDR, CDR2 SFDVKD. V lost 0 bases, J lost 3 bases, and 17 bases lay in between. CDR3 coding DNA: TGTGCCACCAGTGATTTGGCGCTTGCGGGACACCACTACGAGCAGTACTTC. Translated: CATSDLALAGHHYEQYF.

The gene calls are TRBV5-1 and TRBJ1-1; D is perhaps TRBD1 (6 bases). This CDR3 spans 15 amino acids. V was pared by 0 bases and J by 5 bases, with 14 bases between. Germline CDR1 and CDR2: SGHRS and YFSETQ. In DNA form, the CDR3 reads TGCGCCAGCAGCTTGGTACAGGGCCCGAGGACTGAAGCTTTCTTT. Translation gives CASSLVQGPRTEAFF.

V usage is TRBV30 and J usage is TRBJ1-5; 7 bases line up with TRBD1. The CDR3 extends over 13 amino acids. Trimming cost V 1 base and J 5 bases; bases outside gene matches: 2. Germline CDR1 GTSNPN, CDR2 SVGIG (reference sequence). The CDR3 sequence: CAWSEGADQPQHF. CDR3 coding DNA: TGTGCCTGGAGTGAGGGGGCGGATCAGCCCCAGCATTTT.

This chain uses TRBV30 with TRBJ2-7; the match to TRBD1 covers 9 bases. CDR1 is GTSNPN, CDR2 SVGIG, per germline (reference sequence). The trim removed 2 bases at V and 4 bases at J, leaving 9 bases unmatched. The CDR3 spans 15 residues. CDR3 coding DNA: TGTGCCTGGAGTCCCGTCGGGACAGGGATTTACGAGCAGTACTTC. This translates into CAWSPVGTGIYEQYF.

The CDR3 region has the DNA TGTGCCTGGAGCGCCGACAGGGGATATCAGCCCCAGCATTTT. Protein product: CAWSADRGYQPQHF. The gene calls are TRBV30 and TRBJ1-5; 8 positions agree with TRBD1. This CDR3 has 14 amino acids. Germline V lookup: CDR1 GTSNPN, CDR2 SVGIG (reference sequence). V lost 3 bases to trimming and J lost 5 bases; unmatched junction nucleotides: 6. The full variable domain, completed using reference TRBV30 and TRBJ1-5, is SQTIHQWPATLVQPVGSPLSLECTVEGTSNPNLYWYRQAAGRGLQLLFYSVGIGQISSEVPQNLSASRPQDRQFILSSKKLLLSDSGFYLCAWSADRGYQPQHFGDGTRLSIL.